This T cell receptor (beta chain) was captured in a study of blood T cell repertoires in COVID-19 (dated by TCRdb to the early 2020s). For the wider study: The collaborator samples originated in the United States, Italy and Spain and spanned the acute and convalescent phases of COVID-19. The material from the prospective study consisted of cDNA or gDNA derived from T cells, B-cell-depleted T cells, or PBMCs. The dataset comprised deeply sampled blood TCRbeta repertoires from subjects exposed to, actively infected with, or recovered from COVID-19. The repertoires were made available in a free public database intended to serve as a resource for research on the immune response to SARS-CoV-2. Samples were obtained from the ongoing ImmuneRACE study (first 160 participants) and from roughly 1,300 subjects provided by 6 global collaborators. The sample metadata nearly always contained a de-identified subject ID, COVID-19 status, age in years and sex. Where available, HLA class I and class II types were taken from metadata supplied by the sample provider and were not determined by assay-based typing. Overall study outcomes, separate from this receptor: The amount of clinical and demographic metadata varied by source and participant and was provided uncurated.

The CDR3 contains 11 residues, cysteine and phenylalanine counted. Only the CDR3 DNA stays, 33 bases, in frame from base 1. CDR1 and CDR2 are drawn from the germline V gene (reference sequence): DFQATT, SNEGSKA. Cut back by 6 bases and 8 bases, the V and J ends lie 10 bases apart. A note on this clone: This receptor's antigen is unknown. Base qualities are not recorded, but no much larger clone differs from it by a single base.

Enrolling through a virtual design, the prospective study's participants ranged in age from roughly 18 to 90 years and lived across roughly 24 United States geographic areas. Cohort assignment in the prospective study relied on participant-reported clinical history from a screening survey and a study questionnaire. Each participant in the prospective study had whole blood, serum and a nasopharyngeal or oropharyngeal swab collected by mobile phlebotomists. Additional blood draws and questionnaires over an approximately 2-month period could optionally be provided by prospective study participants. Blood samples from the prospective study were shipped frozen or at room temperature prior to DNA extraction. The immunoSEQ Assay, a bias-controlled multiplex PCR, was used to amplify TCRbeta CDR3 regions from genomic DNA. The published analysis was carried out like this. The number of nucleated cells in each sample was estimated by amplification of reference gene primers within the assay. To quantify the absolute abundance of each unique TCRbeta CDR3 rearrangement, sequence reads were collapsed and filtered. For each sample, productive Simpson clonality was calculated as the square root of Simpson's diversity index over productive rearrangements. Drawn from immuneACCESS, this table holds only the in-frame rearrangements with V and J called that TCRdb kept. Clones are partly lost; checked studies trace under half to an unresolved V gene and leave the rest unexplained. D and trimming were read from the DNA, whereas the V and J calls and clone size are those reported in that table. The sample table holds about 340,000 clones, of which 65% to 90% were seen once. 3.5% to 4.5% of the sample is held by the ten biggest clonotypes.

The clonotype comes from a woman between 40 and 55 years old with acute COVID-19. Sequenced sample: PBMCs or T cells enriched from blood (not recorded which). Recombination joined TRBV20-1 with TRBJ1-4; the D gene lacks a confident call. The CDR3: CSAVTVEKLFF. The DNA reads TGCAGTGCCGTCACGGTCGAAAAACTGTTTTTT.